Sequencing of this T cell receptor (beta chain) was carried out in a study of Graves' ophthalmopathy and Graves' hyperthyroidism. Study-wide findings and caveats: Separation of ophthalmopathy from stable hyperthyroidism was achieved by a 13-signature model, at roughly 88% sensitivity and under 82% specificity.

Clinicians made diagnoses from clinical symptoms, serum thyroxine, TRAb, thyroid ultrasound and orbital computed tomography. There are a few counts of this clonotype. The antigen is not known. Amplifying from RNA transcripts, the study obtained TCR beta CDR3 regions. HTBI-primed RT-PCR formed the first round, and a multiplex PCR formed the second. TCRdb fed the multiplex PCR reads into MiXCR, producing one record per CDR3 protein. The table shows around 1.1 million distinct CDR3 sequences, with 35% to 45% occurring only once. The sequenced sample consisted of peripheral blood or thyroid tissue (not recorded which). The origin of this receptor is an adult man with Graves' hyperthyroidism.

CDR3 amino acids: CASSKGSSYNSPLHF. The CDR3 nucleotides read TGTGCCAGCAGCAAGGGCAGCTCCTATAATTCACCCCTCCACTTT. The chain joins TRBV5-4 to TRBJ1-6; no firm D call. The length of the CDR3 is 15 residues. CDR1 SGHNT and CDR2 YYREEE come from the germline V gene (reference sequence). Trimming shortened V by 4 bases and J by 0 bases, and 8 bases separated the two germline ends.